Following are 24 T cell receptor beta chains from one sample sequenced in a study of a mutant IDH1 vaccine in newly diagnosed glioma. Time point in this sample: baseline, week 1 (first vaccination visit). Noted treatment: pre-vaccination baseline after standard-of-care therapy. Sequencing was performed with immunoSEQ multiplex PCR; in TCRdb, only in-frame clones are kept and a portion is missing. The repertoire holds about 68,000 clones, with 79% as singletons. The input for sequencing was PBMCs, taken from a glioma patient treated with radiotherapy, temozolomide or both. These receptors were collected from a man aged 50 to 60 with glioma.

The V gene is TRBV6-5, the J gene TRBJ1-1, with D unclear. There are 14 residues in the CDR3. Per the germline V gene, CDR1 is MNHEY and CDR2 is SVGAGI. V was pared by 6 bases and J by 2 bases, with 13 bases between. CDR3 amino acids: CASSRPGPNTEAFF. Here the CDR3 DNA reads TGTGCCAGCAGCCGACCGGGTCCTAACACTGAAGCTTTCTTT.

The chain is built from TRBV15 and TRBJ2-5, with D maybe TRBD1 (5 bases). The V and J ends lost 4 bases and 7 bases respectively, with 16 bases between them. The CDR3 extends over 14 amino acids. Germline V gene data show CDR1 as LNHNV and CDR2 as YYDKDF (reference sequence). The CDR3 DNA sequence: TGTGCCACCAGCAACAGGCCCTTGCCAGGGACCCAGTACTTC. As protein: CATSNRPLPGTQYF.

The CDR3 DNA reads TGTGCCAGCAGGAGGGGACAGGACCCCAATCAGCCCCAGCATTTT. Amino acid sequence: CASRRGQDPNQPQHF. V usage is TRBV6-1 and J usage is TRBJ1-5, with TRBD1 matching 8 bases. The germline V gene encodes CDR1 MNHNS and CDR2 SASEGT. J was trimmed by 3 bases and V by 6 bases; bases with no gene match: 7. This CDR3 has 15 residues.

The chain recombines TRBV15 with TRBJ1-1, with D hard to call. V lost 1 base to trimming and J lost 4 bases, with 7 bases between them. Germline V gives CDR1 LNHNV, CDR2 YYDKDF (reference sequence). The CDR3 has 13 amino acids. In DNA form, the CDR3 reads TGTGCCACCAGCAGAGTCCGAATCACTGAAGCTTTCTTT. It translates to CATSRVRITEAFF.

The chain has TRBV5-4 and TRBJ2-5, with a tentative D call TRBD1 (6 bases). The CDR3 sequence is 14 residues long. Trimming cost V 0 bases and J 2 bases, with 8 bases left between them. In germline, CDR1 is SGHNT, CDR2 YYREEE (reference sequence). CDR3 loop: CASSLVRGQETQYF. For the CDR3, the DNA is TGTGCCAGCAGCTTGGTCAGGGGACAAGAGACCCAGTACTTC.

V gene TRBV11-3 combines with J gene TRBJ2-7; D is unresolved. Germline V gene lookup returns CDR1 SGHNT and CDR2 YENEEA. The V end was cut by 0 bases, the J end by 4 bases, with 13 bases between. The CDR3 consists of 15 residues. The CDR3 here is CASSLDGGLGYEQYF. The CDR3 DNA is TGTGCCAGCAGCTTAGATGGCGGCCTGGGGTACGAGCAGTACTTC.

The rearrangement joins TRBV7-2 to TRBJ1-1, with unresolved D. This CDR3 spans 13 amino acids. Germline V gene data show CDR1 as SGHTA and CDR2 as FQGNSA. With 5 bases removed from V and 1 base from J, the gap between germline ends came to 8 bases. This chain's CDR3 is CASSPYRNTEAFF. CDR3 nucleotide sequence: TGTGCCAGCAGCCCCTACAGGAACACTGAAGCTTTCTTT.

The table lists this clone with a few counts. J is TRBJ1-3 and V is TRBV5-1; 7 bases align to TRBD1. Looked up from germline, CDR1 is SGHRS and CDR2 is YFSETQ. Unmatched junction bases numbered 4, after V lost 4 bases and J lost 0 bases. This CDR3 contains 15 residues. The CDR3 nucleotides read TGCGCCAGCAGCCCGGGACAGATCTCTGGAAACACCATATATTTT. Encoded protein: CASSPGQISGNTIYF.

The gene calls are TRBV14 and TRBJ1-1, with 7 bases aligning to TRBD1. The CDR3 totals 14 residues. Per the germline V gene, CDR1 is SGHDN and CDR2 is FVKESK. V lost 4 bases, J lost 11 bases, and 13 bases stayed unmatched. The CDR3 sequence: CASSPPNRQGGAFF. The CDR3 nucleotides read TGTGCCAGCAGCCCCCCTAACCGACAGGGCGGGGCTTTCTTT.

The rearrangement joins TRBV5-1 to TRBJ1-2; 8 bases align to TRBD1. The V and J ends lost 0 bases and 3 bases, in that order; junction bases with no gene match: 13. CDR1 SGHRS and CDR2 YFSETQ come from the germline V gene. The CDR3 length is 18 residues. The CDR3 loop is CASSLALFRTGFDYGYTF. The DNA of the CDR3 is TGCGCCAGCAGCTTGGCCCTTTTCCGGACAGGGTTCGACTATGGCTACACCTTC.

This chain links TRBV19 with TRBJ1-5; D unclear. The CDR3 runs 17 residues. Germline V lookup: CDR1 LNHDA, CDR2 SQIVND (reference sequence). V was clipped by 4 bases and J by 0 bases, with 16 bases between them. The CDR3, as DNA: TGTGCCAGTAGTAGTCCCCAGGTCCTATATAGCAATCAGCCCCAGCATTTT. Protein: CASSSPQVLYSNQPQHF.

The chain uses TRBV18 and TRBJ2-2; unclear D gene. Trimming stripped 3 bases from V and 2 bases from J, with 13 bases between. The CDR3 length is 16 residues. Germline CDR1 KGHSH, CDR2 LQKENI. The CDR3 protein is CASSPGVQPNTGELFF. In DNA, the CDR3 is TGTGCCAGCTCACCTGGAGTACAGCCTAACACCGGGGAGCTGTTTTTT.

This clone has a handful of counts. This chain uses TRBV5-4 with TRBJ2-2; 9 nucleotides agree with TRBD1. With V trimmed by 0 bases and J by 3 bases, 3 bases remained unmatched. The CDR3 loop spans 16 amino acids. The germline CDR1 and CDR2 sequences are SGHNT and YYREEE (reference sequence). The CDR3 nucleotides read TGTGCCAGCAGCTTGGGGACAGGGGTGGACACCGGGGAGCTGTTTTTT. Its protein product is CASSLGTGVDTGELFF.

This CDR3 reads CASSSTGANEKLFF. The CDR3 coding sequence is TGTGCCAGCAGTTCCACAGGGGCTAATGAAAAACTGTTTTTT. The chain joins TRBV2 to TRBJ1-4; TRBD1 matches at 7 bases. The ends lost 5 bases at V and 3 bases at J; junction bases unmatched: 3. The CDR3 consists of 14 residues. Germline lookup yields CDR1 SNHLY and CDR2 FYNNEI.

The V and J genes are TRBV27 and TRBJ2-3, with D perhaps TRBD1 or TRBD2 (6 bases each). CDR1 and CDR2 (germline): MNHEY, SMNVEV (reference sequence). V lost 5 bases and J lost 6, with 18 bases in between. There are 15 residues in the CDR3. DNA of the CDR3: TGTGCCAGCAGTAAGGGACGGGGGCCAGGTGATACGCAGTATTTT. Its protein is CASSKGRGPGDTQYF.

V usage is TRBV6-5 and J usage is TRBJ2-7, with D perhaps TRBD1 or TRBD2 (6 bases each). The CDR3 runs to 14 residues. The germline CDR1 and CDR2 sequences are MNHEY and SVGAGI. V lost 6 bases and J 3 bases, leaving 15 bases between the germline ends. CDR3 in DNA: TGTGCCAGCAGCCGGAGGGACATTGTCTACGAGCAGTACTTC. Its translation: CASSRRDIVYEQYF.

The CDR3 loop is CATQTANTGELFF. CDR3 DNA: TGTGCCACCCAGACAGCGAACACCGGGGAGCTGTTTTTT. The chain couples TRBV15 to TRBJ2-2; tentative D call: TRBD1 (5 bases). The CDR3 runs 13 residues. Trimming took 8 bases from V and 0 from J, leaving 7 bases between them. In germline, CDR1 is LNHNV, CDR2 YYDKDF (reference sequence).

V gene TRBV5-1 combines with J gene TRBJ1-1, with 8 bases fitting TRBD1. CDR1 and CDR2 (germline): SGHRS, YFSETQ. CDR3 length: 16 residues. J lost 1 base, V lost 5 bases, and 10 bases had no gene match. The chain's CDR3 is CASSLGGQVKNTEAFF. In nucleotides, the CDR3 is TGCGCCAGCAGTCTGGGGGGACAGGTTAAGAACACTGAAGCTTTCTTT.

J is TRBJ1-3 and V is TRBV6-1; a weak D match, TRBD1 (5 bases). V lost 6 bases, J lost 8 bases, and 11 bases lay in between. The CDR3 spans 12 residues. CDR1 MNHNS and CDR2 SASEGT come from the germline V gene. The CDR3 spells CASSPGEDTIYF. CDR3 nucleotide sequence: TGTGCCAGCAGCCCGGGGGAAGACACCATATATTTT.

The V and J genes are TRBV7-9 and TRBJ1-2; tentative D call: TRBD1 (5 bases). V gave up 5 bases and J gave up 0 bases, with 16 bases separating them. The CDR3 has 16 residues. Looked up from germline, CDR1 is SEHNR and CDR2 is FQNEAQ (reference sequence). CDR3 DNA: TGTGCCAGCAGCCAAGGGGTTTACGCAACTAACTATGGCTACACCTTC. It codes for CASSQGVYATNYGYTF.

This chain links TRBV7-2 with TRBJ1-2, with D unclear. The V end was cut by 2 bases, the J end by 8 bases, with 21 bases between. CDR3 length: 16 residues. Germline-derived CDR1 and CDR2 are SGHTA and FQGNSA. This CDR3 reads CASSLTRVQEAGGYTF. CDR3 nucleotides: TGTGCCAGCAGCTTAACCCGGGTCCAGGAGGCGGGGGGCTACACCTTC.

The CDR3 nucleotides are TGTGCCAGCAGTGAGACAGGGGGCTATGGCTACACCTTC. It encodes CASSETGGYGYTF. The chain combines TRBV2 with TRBJ1-2; 9 bases align to TRBD1. The CDR3 contains 13 residues. Germline V lookup: CDR1 SNHLY, CDR2 FYNNEI. V dropped 3 bases and J dropped 4; count of bases not matched to a gene: 0.

V usage is TRBV15 and J usage is TRBJ2-1; D uncertain. Trimming left V 1 base short and J 9 bases short, with 10 bases between. The CDR3 length is 13 residues. Per germline, CDR1 LNHNV and CDR2 YYDKDF (reference sequence). The CDR3 loop reads CATSRARVVEQFF. Written as DNA, the CDR3 is TGTGCCACCAGCAGAGCCCGGGTGGTTGAGCAGTTCTTC.

The chain recombines TRBV27 with TRBJ2-7; tentative D call: TRBD2 (5 bases). V was trimmed by 11 bases and J by 6 bases, leaving 17 bases between them. Germline V lookup: CDR1 MNHEY, CDR2 SMNVEV (reference sequence). The CDR3 totals 12 residues. The CDR3 DNA sequence: TGTGCCGCAGCGGCCGTGTTTTCCGAGCAGTACTTC. It yields the protein CAAAAVFSEQYF.